This T cell receptor beta chain comes out of a study of blood T cell repertoires in COVID-19. Whole-study context: The samples span acute and convalescent COVID-19 from the United States, Italy and Spain. PBMCs, B-cell-depleted T cells, or T cells provided the cDNA or gDNA that made up the material.

Germline trimming cut 5 bases from V and 0 bases from J; bases unmatched to any gene: 9. Germline V gene sequence: CDR1 MNHEY, CDR2 SMNVEV (reference sequence). The CDR3 loop spans 16 amino acids. Profiling relied on immunoSEQ multiplex PCR, and the TCRdb table lists in-frame clones only, not all of them. This table has about 74,000 clones, about 88% appearing once. This sequence was found in a man between 65 and 80 years old with active or convalescent COVID-19. Sequenced input: peripheral blood. The chain recombines TRBV27 with TRBJ2-5, with TRBD1 matching 7 bases. The CDR3: CASSTTPGQYQETQYF. Written as DNA, the CDR3 is TGTGCCAGCAGTACGACTCCGGGACAGTACCAAGAGACCCAGTACTTC.